The TCR beta chain described here comes from a study of yellow fever vaccine responses in identical twins listed by TCRdb under 2018. Some background on the complete study: In identical twins, the study followed T cell clones that responded to the vaccine with precision. General conclusions and limits of the study: The T cell response to vaccination in identical twins was reported by the authors to appear partly convergent and partly personalized.

The CDR3 has 13 amino acids, counting the end cysteine and phenylalanine. Only CDR3 DNA is held: 39 bases, read in frame from base 1. V is pared back by 5 bases and J by 1 base, with 8 bases lying between the germline termini. CDR1 SGHTA and CDR2 FQGNSA are derived from the germline V gene. To prepare the library, RT-PCR was applied. TCRdb records Illumina HiSeq 2500 as the sequencer. TCRdb applied fastp at Q25 and MiXCR to the public reads, then kept only in-frame beta chains. Rows with a matching CDR3 protein are joined into one entry that keeps the most common DNA and genes. Within this sample are some 16,000 distinct CDR3 sequences, with around 83% of them counted one time only. Together, the top ten hold roughly 2% of the sample. With respect to this clonotype: Its antigen target is currently unknown. Base-call qualities are not available, and no considerably larger clone is one nucleotide away.

The rearranged chain carries TRBV7-2 and TRBJ2-5; the D region is possibly TRBD1 or TRBD2, each matching across 5 bases. The source is a woman aged 18-29 years who received the yellow fever vaccine. Donor details come from another sample of the same person, matched by shared clones. Sequencing used T cells from blood (PBMCs), unsorted or a sorted subset (not recorded which), obtained before or after yellow fever vaccination (not recorded which). The CDR3 reads as follows: CASSHGTQETQYF. The DNA sequence is given as TGTGCCAGCAGCCACGGGACCCAAGAGACCCAGTACTTC.